A single sample gave rise to the 18 T cell receptor beta chains below, sequenced in a study of OX40 agonist ivuxolimab in advanced cancers. The assay was immunoSEQ multiplex PCR, and TCRdb's table has in-frame clones only and misses some. The sample lists about 19,000 clones; 80% to 95% were seen once. Sequenced here: CD4+ or CD8+ T cells sorted from blood, sampled in a trial of the OX40 agonist ivuxolimab. The source of these receptors is an adult with an advanced solid tumor such as melanoma, head and neck, liver or kidney cancer.

The chain combines TRBV7-3 with TRBJ2-2; possible D gene TRBD2, 6 bases. Looked up from germline, CDR1 is SGHTA and CDR2 is FQGTGA. The CDR3 has 16 residues. V lost 3 bases and J lost 4, with 15 bases in between. CDR3 residues: CASSFLGGGGTGELFF. The CDR3 DNA reads as TGTGCCAGCAGCTTCCTCGGGGGAGGTGGCACCGGGGAGCTGTTTTTT.

The chain combines TRBV28 with TRBJ2-7; no definite D call. V lost 6 bases to trimming and J lost 2 bases, with 8 bases between them. This CDR3 is 12 amino acids long. The germline gives CDR1 MDHEN, CDR2 SYDVKM. In DNA form, the CDR3 reads TGTGCCAGCAGCCCCAAGACCTACGAGCAGTACTTC. It translates to CASSPKTYEQYF. Full variable domain (rest looked up from reference TRBV28 and TRBJ2-7): DVKVTQSSRYLVKRTGEKVFLECVQDMDHENMFWYRQDPGLGLRLIYFSYDVKMKEKGDIPEGYSVSREKKERFSLILESASTNQTSMYLCASSPKTYEQYFGPGTRLTVT.

CDR3 protein: CASSPYFQETQYF. CDR3 bases: TGTGCCAGCAGCCCCTACTTCCAAGAGACCCAGTACTTC. The chain couples TRBV7-8 to TRBJ2-5; no firm D call. V was clipped by 5 bases and J by 1 base, with 8 bases between them. CDR3 length: 13 amino acids. Germline lookup yields CDR1 SGHVS and CDR2 FQNEAQ.

The chain has TRBV28 and TRBJ1-1; D might be TRBD1 (5 bases). CDR1 MDHEN and CDR2 SYDVKM come from the germline V gene. V lost 3 bases, J lost 1 base, and 12 bases lay in between. The CDR3 is made up of 15 amino acids. CDR3 sequence: CASSLRGAGNTEAFF. For the CDR3, the DNA is TGTGCCAGCAGTTTGCGTGGGGCGGGGAACACTGAAGCTTTCTTT.

This sequence joins TRBV30 and TRBJ2-3, with no clear D. V was pared by 1 base and J by 0 bases, with 11 bases between. The length of the CDR3 is 15 residues. CDR1 GTSNPN and CDR2 SVGIG come from the germline V gene (reference sequence). This chain's CDR3 is CAWSGGSSSTDTQYF. CDR3 sequence (DNA): TGTGCCTGGAGTGGGGGTAGCTCTAGCACAGATACGCAGTATTTT.

This rearrangement joins TRBV28 to TRBJ2-7; the match to TRBD1 covers 7 bases. V gave up 6 bases and J gave up 5 bases; unmatched junction bases: 16. The CDR3 is 16 residues long. The germline gives CDR1 MDHEN, CDR2 SYDVKM. The CDR3 is CASRATGTADLHEQYF. As DNA, the CDR3 is TGTGCCAGCAGGGCCACTGGGACAGCGGACCTTCACGAGCAGTACTTC.

This chain links TRBV9 with TRBJ2-1, with 7 bases lining up with TRBD2. Per the germline V gene, CDR1 is SGDLS and CDR2 is YYNGEE. V gave up 7 bases and J gave up 0 bases; unmatched junction bases: 22. CDR3 length equals 20 residues. The chain's CDR3 is CASGSNRAAQAGSSYNEQFF. CDR3 DNA sequence: TGTGCCAGCGGGTCGAATCGGGCCGCCCAAGCGGGGAGCTCCTACAATGAGCAGTTCTTC. The full variable domain, its missing parts supplied by reference TRBV9 and TRBJ2-1, is DSGVTQTPKHLITATGQRVTLRCSPRSGDLSVYWYQQSLDQGLQFLIQYYNGEERAKGNILERFSAQQFPDLHSELNLSSLELGDSALYFCASGSNRAAQAGSSYNEQFFGPGTRLTVL.

This clone was found once. This chain joins TRBV19 and TRBJ2-2, with 7 bases identical to TRBD1. Germline V gene lookup returns CDR1 LNHDA and CDR2 SQIVND (reference sequence). Trimming at V came to 5 bases and at J to 6 bases, leaving 6 bases not matched to a gene. The CDR3 is 14 residues long. CDR3 region: CASSLTGWAGELFF. The DNA for the CDR3 is TGTGCCAGTAGTCTGACAGGGTGGGCCGGGGAGCTGTTTTTT.

The chain carries TRBV28 and TRBJ1-2, with TRBD1 matching over 8 bases. CDR1 is MDHEN and CDR2 is SYDVKM in the germline V gene. Germline trimming cut 4 bases from V and 4 bases from J; bases unmatched to any gene: 11. CDR3 size: 16 residues. The CDR3 reads CASSSTGQGGTYGYTF. The DNA of the CDR3 is TGTGCCAGCAGTTCAACCGGACAGGGAGGAACCTATGGCTACACCTTC.

The V and J genes are TRBV11-3 and TRBJ2-1, with a possible D match to TRBD1 (6 bases). Trimming stripped 5 bases from V and 3 bases from J, with 17 bases between. CDR1 and CDR2 (germline): SGHNT, YENEEA. The CDR3 sequence is 16 residues long. CDR3 nucleotides: TGTGCCAGCAGCGAGGGGGTAGCGTCATTCTACAATGAGCAGTTCTTC. This sequence encodes CASSEGVASFYNEQFF.

The J gene is TRBJ2-2, the V gene TRBV4-3, with D possibly being TRBD1 or TRBD2 (5 bases each). Germline loops: CDR1 LGHNA, CDR2 YSLEER. The V gene lost 4 bases and the J gene lost 3 bases, with 18 bases spanning the gap. The CDR3 sequence is 17 residues long. CDR3: CASSLTTGTRDTGELFF. The DNA of the CDR3 is TGCGCCAGCAGCCTAACTACGGGGACGCGAGACACCGGGGAGCTGTTTTTT.

The chain combines TRBV29-1 with TRBJ1-2; D possibly corresponds to TRBD1 (6 bases). CDR3 size: 13 residues. V lost 6 bases and J 1 base, leaving 12 bases between the germline ends. From germline, CDR1 is SQVTM and CDR2 ANQGSEA. The chain's CDR3 is CSVATGLNYGYTF. CDR3 nucleotides: TGCAGCGTGGCGACAGGACTTAACTATGGCTACACCTTC.

The rearrangement joins TRBV19 to TRBJ2-1; D might be TRBD2 (5 bases). This CDR3 is 15 amino acids long. Trimming cost V 3 bases and J 0 bases, with 9 bases left between them. CDR1 and CDR2 from the germline V gene are LNHDA and SQIVND (reference sequence). In DNA form, the CDR3 reads TGTGCCAGTAGTATGTCGGGGAGCTCCTACAATGAGCAGTTCTTC. Its protein is CASSMSGSSYNEQFF.

The V gene is TRBV2, the J gene TRBJ2-2; D is unresolved. Germline values: CDR1 SNHLY, CDR2 FYNNEI. The CDR3 has 14 amino acids. Trimming stripped 6 bases from V and 0 bases from J, with 8 bases between. This chain's CDR3 is CASSLPTNTGELFF. In DNA, the CDR3 is TGTGCCAGCAGCTTACCAACGAACACCGGGGAGCTGTTTTTT.

The rearrangement links TRBV9 to TRBJ2-3; 8 nucleotides agree with TRBD2. Looked up from germline, CDR1 is SGDLS and CDR2 is YYNGEE. Trimming at V came to 3 bases and at J to 5 bases, leaving 17 bases not matched to a gene. The CDR3 length is 18 residues. The chain's CDR3 is CASSGFHGLAISKDTQYF. As DNA, the CDR3 is TGTGCCAGCAGCGGGTTCCACGGACTAGCAATAAGTAAAGATACGCAGTATTTT.

This chain links TRBV7-8 with TRBJ2-7, with 9 positions matching TRBD2. The CDR3 contains 15 residues. Trimming cost V 5 bases and J 2 bases; bases outside gene matches: 7. Germline V gene sequence: CDR1 SGHVS, CDR2 FQNEAQ. CDR3 in amino acids: CASSLGLARTYEQYF. CDR3 DNA sequence: TGTGCCAGCAGCCTAGGACTAGCGAGAACCTACGAGCAGTACTTC.

In regard to this clone: Other DNA variants within this sample encode the same CDR3. The chain recombines TRBV5-1 with TRBJ2-7; weak D call: TRBD2 (5 bases). This CDR3 is built from 12 residues. The V gene lost 7 bases and the J gene lost 6 bases, with 14 bases spanning the gap. Per germline, CDR1 SGHRS and CDR2 YFSETQ. Written as DNA, the CDR3 is TGCGCCAGCTCCCTAGCCGCAGGCGAGCAGTACTTC. As protein: CASSLAAGEQYF.

The J gene is TRBJ1-5, the V gene TRBV11-2; weak D call: TRBD1 (6 bases). Germline V gene data show CDR1 as SGHAT and CDR2 as FQNNGV. The CDR3 has 14 amino acids. Trimming left V 1 base short and J 5 bases short, with 9 bases between. The CDR3 loop reads CASSLGAGDQPQHF. The CDR3 DNA follows: TGTGCCAGCAGCTTAGGGGCAGGGGATCAGCCCCAGCATTTT.